Below, 26 T cell receptor beta chains from the same sample are listed, as sequenced in a study of T cells in localized non-small cell lung cancer (dated by TCRdb to 2019 to 2021). The receptor library was made with the immunoSEQ multiplex PCR assay. TCRdb's version of the immuneACCESS table is confined to in-frame rearrangements and falls short of the full clone set. An unresolved V gene accounts for under half of the shortfall where checked; the remainder is of unknown origin. The sample contains about 130,000 clones, approximately 88% of them found a single time. The top ten hold roughly 1.8% of the sample. The specimen comprised peripheral blood, sampled before any cancer treatment. The receptors were sampled from a female donor over 55 with stage I lung adenocarcinoma.

The chain carries TRBV7-3 and TRBJ2-3; 15 positions agree with TRBD2. This CDR3 comprises 17 residues. Trimming cost V 4 bases and J 6 bases; bases outside gene matches: 8. Germline V gene sequence: CDR1 SGHTA, CDR2 FQGTGA. DNA of the CDR3: TGTGCCAGCAGCTCTCGGACTAGCGGGAGGGCCAGGGATACGCAGTATTTT. It is translated as CASSSRTSGRARDTQYF.

V is TRBV7-2 and J is TRBJ2-6; TRBD2 agrees at 7 bases. Germline CDR1 SGHTA, CDR2 FQGNSA. The CDR3 is 15 residues long. J lost 3 bases, V lost 4 bases, and 3 bases had no gene match. The CDR3 reads CASSSGGIGANVLTF. CDR3 nucleotide sequence: TGTGCCAGCAGCTCGGGGGGAATTGGGGCCAACGTCCTGACTTTC.

J is TRBJ2-1 and V is TRBV5-4; no clear D. Trimming took 3 bases from V and 0 from J, leaving 13 bases between them. The CDR3 is made up of 16 amino acids. From germline, CDR1 is SGHNT and CDR2 YYREEE (reference sequence). DNA for the CDR3: TGTGCCAGCAGCTCCCGGGCAGGCCTCTCCTACAATGAGCAGTTCTTC. Translation gives CASSSRAGLSYNEQFF.

The rearrangement joins TRBV2 to TRBJ1-5; 7 bases map to TRBD1. Germline V CDR1 and CDR2: SNHLY, FYNNEI. There are 14 residues in the CDR3. V was clipped by 3 bases and J by 7 bases; unmatched bases: 6. The CDR3 reads CASSDDRVGQPQHF. Here the CDR3 DNA reads TGTGCCAGCAGTGACGACAGGGTTGGGCAGCCCCAGCATTTT.

This clone occurred once. This CDR3 reads CATSRYGASGNTIYF. As DNA, the CDR3 is TGTGCCACCAGCAGGTACGGGGCCTCTGGAAACACCATATATTTT. This sequence joins TRBV15 and TRBJ1-3, with a tentative D call TRBD1 (5 bases). This CDR3 contains 15 residues. Germline lookup yields CDR1 LNHNV and CDR2 YYDKDF (reference sequence). V lost 3 bases, J lost 0 bases, and 9 bases lay in between.

This clone came up once. V is TRBV5-1 and J is TRBJ2-1; no clear D gene. The CDR3 totals 14 residues. Trimming cost V 1 base and J 0 bases, with 5 bases left between them. Germline CDR1 SGHRS, CDR2 YFSETQ. CDR3 sequence: CASSLMSSYNEQFF. CDR3 nucleotide sequence: TGCGCCAGCAGCTTGATGAGCTCCTACAATGAGCAGTTCTTC.

The chain recombines TRBV28 with TRBJ1-1; weak D call: TRBD1 (5 bases). The CDR3 extends over 14 amino acids. Looked up from germline, CDR1 is MDHEN and CDR2 is SYDVKM. V was shortened by 3 bases and J by 1 base, with 9 bases between the two germline ends. The CDR3 region is CASSLGLKNTEAFF. The CDR3 DNA follows: TGTGCCAGCAGTTTGGGACTAAAGAACACTGAAGCTTTCTTT.

The V and J genes are TRBV7-9 and TRBJ1-2; 9 bases map to TRBD1. Germline V CDR1 and CDR2: SEHNR, FQNEAQ (reference sequence). The CDR3 length is 14 residues. V lost 0 bases to trimming and J lost 7 bases; unmatched junction nucleotides: 3. This chain's CDR3 is CASSLAGGQGGYTF. As DNA, the CDR3 is TGTGCCAGCAGCTTAGCAGGGGGACAGGGTGGCTACACCTTC.

V and J are TRBV6-1 and TRBJ2-2, with no clear D. From germline, CDR1 is MNHNS and CDR2 SASEGT. V was trimmed by 2 bases and J by 4 bases, leaving 17 bases between them. CDR3 size: 17 residues. In nucleotides, the CDR3 is TGTGCCAGCAGTGAAATCTGGTCTGGGCAGTTCACCGGGGAGCTGTTTTTT. Protein: CASSEIWSGQFTGELFF.

V gene TRBV28 combines with J gene TRBJ1-1, with unresolved D. V was shortened by 5 bases and J by 0 bases, with 13 bases between the two germline ends. Per germline, CDR1 MDHEN and CDR2 SYDVKM. This CDR3 is 15 amino acids long. CDR3 sequence (DNA): TGTGCCAGCAGTCGCCCGGGCGAAATGAACACTGAAGCTTTCTTT. It yields the protein CASSRPGEMNTEAFF.

V and J are TRBV5-5 and TRBJ1-4; D not certain. Trimming removed 4 bases from V and 0 bases from J, with 10 bases in between. Germline V gene sequence: CDR1 SGHKS, CDR2 YYEKEE (reference sequence). This CDR3 spans 15 amino acids. CDR3 region: CASSPWATTNEKLFF. In DNA form, the CDR3 reads TGTGCCAGCAGCCCGTGGGCAACAACTAATGAAAAACTGTTTTTT.

The chain joins TRBV6-5 to TRBJ2-7, with 7 bases matching TRBD1. The CDR3 totals 14 residues. V lost 0 bases, J lost 3 bases, and 2 bases stayed unmatched. CDR1 and CDR2 (germline): MNHEY, SVGAGI. For the CDR3, the DNA is TGTGCCAGCAGTTACTCGGGACAGCTCTACGAGCAGTACTTC. Its translation is CASSYSGQLYEQYF.

This clone has just a few counts. The CDR3 sequence: CASSPLRQFNTEAFF. CDR3 bases: TGTGCCAGCAGCCCCTTACGACAGTTCAACACTGAAGCTTTCTTT. V and J are TRBV7-9 and TRBJ1-1, with D possibly being TRBD1 (5 bases). The CDR3 consists of 15 residues. Germline CDR1 SEHNR, CDR2 FQNEAQ (reference sequence). Between the trimmed V and J ends, which lost 5 bases and 2 bases, there was a span of 15 bases.

The chain uses TRBV28 and TRBJ2-3; 7 positions match TRBD2. Germline V gene sequence: CDR1 MDHEN, CDR2 SYDVKM. Trimming cost V 8 bases and J 4 bases; bases outside gene matches: 15. The CDR3 consists of 16 residues. The CDR3 protein is CASPPAGRVVADTQYF. The CDR3 nucleotides are TGTGCCAGCCCACCAGCGGGAAGGGTTGTAGCAGATACGCAGTATTTT.

V usage is TRBV7-9 and J usage is TRBJ2-1, with 13 bases fitting TRBD2. With 4 bases clipped from V and 0 bases from J, the junction kept 9 bases outside the gene matches. This CDR3 spans 19 amino acids. The germline CDR1 and CDR2 sequences are SEHNR and FQNEAQ (reference sequence). CDR3 sequence reads: CASSSSGLAGHSSYNEQFF. CDR3 coding DNA: TGTGCCAGCAGCTCATCGGGACTAGCGGGACACAGCTCCTACAATGAGCAGTTCTTC. The full variable domain, with the rest looked up from reference TRBV7-9 and TRBJ2-1, is DTGVSQNPRHKITKRGQNVTFRCDPISEHNRLYWYRQTLGQGPEFLTYFQNEAQLEKSRLLSDRFSAERPKGSFSTLEIQRTEQGDSAMYLCASSSSGLAGHSSYNEQFFGPGTRLTVL.

A single count supports this clone. The rearrangement joins TRBV5-6 to TRBJ2-7; D not certain. Germline CDR1 SGHDT, CDR2 YYEEEE. The CDR3 sequence is 12 residues long. Trimming stripped 1 base from V and 9 bases from J, with 11 bases between. The CDR3 DNA follows: TGTGCCAGCAGCTTGTCCGGCAGACCGCAGTACTTC. Residues: CASSLSGRPQYF.

This clone was counted once. This chain joins TRBV11-3 and TRBJ2-5; TRBD2 matches at 10 bases. CDR3 length: 16 residues. Germline loops: CDR1 SGHNT, CDR2 YENEEA. With 3 bases clipped from V and 5 bases from J, the junction kept 9 bases outside the gene matches. The CDR3 DNA reads as TGTGCCAGCAGCTTCGGAGCGGGAGGGTTGAGGGAGACCCAGTACTTC. Protein: CASSFGAGGLRETQYF.

This chain joins TRBV28 and TRBJ2-7; 12 bases map to TRBD2. V lost 4 bases and J lost 0; bases outside the gene matches: 4. This CDR3 spans 16 amino acids. Germline loops: CDR1 MDHEN, CDR2 SYDVKM. CDR3 in amino acids: CASSYLTSGSSYEQYF. CDR3 nucleotides: TGTGCCAGCAGTTACCTGACTAGCGGGAGCTCCTACGAGCAGTACTTC. Based on the CDR3 plus reference TRBV28 and TRBJ2-7, the full variable domain is DVKVTQSSRYLVKRTGEKVFLECVQDMDHENMFWYRQDPGLGLRLIYFSYDVKMKEKGDIPEGYSVSREKKERFSLILESASTNQTSMYLCASSYLTSGSSYEQYFGPGTRLTVT.

The CDR3 sequence: CASTPAGPPYEQYF. The CDR3 DNA reads as TGTGCCAGCACCCCAGCGGGGCCCCCCTACGAGCAGTACTTC. This chain uses TRBV6-6 with TRBJ2-7; 7 nucleotides line up with TRBD2. The CDR3 covers 14 residues. With V trimmed by 7 bases and J by 2 bases, 8 bases remained unmatched. Per the germline V gene, CDR1 is MNHNY and CDR2 is SVGAGI (reference sequence).

The chain recombines TRBV2 with TRBJ2-7, with 9 nucleotides matching TRBD2. J gave up 0 bases and V 6 bases, and 3 bases lay outside the gene matches. CDR3 length: 14 amino acids. Germline lookup yields CDR1 SNHLY and CDR2 FYNNEI. The CDR3 is CASRRTSASYEQYF. The CDR3, as DNA: TGTGCCAGCAGGAGGACTAGCGCCTCCTACGAGCAGTACTTC.

The chain uses TRBV29-1 and TRBJ2-5; TRBD2 matches at 13 bases. Germline CDR1 is SQVTM and CDR2 is ANQGSEA. The CDR3 length is 18 residues. With V trimmed by 3 bases and J by 5 bases, 15 bases remained unmatched. The DNA of the CDR3 is TGCAGCGTTGATTTAGGGGTCAGACTAGCGGGAGGCGGTGAGACCCAGTACTTC. This translates into CSVDLGVRLAGGGETQYF.

J is TRBJ2-1 and V is TRBV15, with 10 nucleotides matching TRBD2. The germline CDR1 and CDR2 sequences are LNHNV and YYDKDF (reference sequence). The J segment lost 8 bases and the V segment lost 4 bases, leaving 8 bases of the junction unmatched. This CDR3 is built from 15 residues. CDR3 sequence: CATSKIAGGRDEQFF. CDR3 sequence (DNA): TGTGCCACCAGCAAGATAGCGGGAGGACGTGATGAGCAGTTCTTC.

Only a few counts were recorded for this clone. The chain employs TRBV15 and TRBJ2-7; D is ambiguous. V was trimmed by 1 base and J by 11 bases, leaving 15 bases between them. Looked up from germline, CDR1 is LNHNV and CDR2 is YYDKDF (reference sequence). The length of the CDR3 is 13 residues. DNA for the CDR3: TGTGCCACCAGCAGAGCCCCGGAAGAAAGGGAGTACTTC. Protein sequence: CATSRAPEEREYF.

This chain connects TRBV19 to TRBJ2-1; D might be TRBD1 or TRBD2, each matching 6 bases. The CDR3 loop spans 16 amino acids. Germline CDR1 is LNHDA and CDR2 is SQIVND (reference sequence). Trimming removed 6 bases from V and 0 bases from J, with 15 bases in between. The CDR3 loop is CASSLGGGSSYNEQFF. As DNA, the CDR3 is TGTGCCAGTAGCTTGGGGGGCGGATCCTCCTACAATGAGCAGTTCTTC.

The rearrangement links TRBV29-1 to TRBJ2-3; 7 nucleotides agree with TRBD2. Germline CDR1 reads SQVTM; CDR2 reads ANQGSEA. The V segment lost 6 bases and the J segment 5 bases; nucleotides outside the gene matches: 2. The CDR3 loop spans 11 amino acids. CDR3 nucleotide sequence: TGCAGCGTGATAGCGGGAGATACGCAGTATTTT. Translating it yields CSVIAGDTQYF.

The chain's CDR3 is CASSYERWIFEQYF. DNA of the CDR3: TGTGCCAGCAGTTATGAACGTTGGATCTTCGAGCAGTACTTC. V is TRBV28 and J is TRBJ2-7; D remains unclear. The CDR3 totals 14 residues. Looked up from germline, CDR1 is MDHEN and CDR2 is SYDVKM. V was trimmed by 4 bases and J by 6 bases, leaving 16 bases between them.